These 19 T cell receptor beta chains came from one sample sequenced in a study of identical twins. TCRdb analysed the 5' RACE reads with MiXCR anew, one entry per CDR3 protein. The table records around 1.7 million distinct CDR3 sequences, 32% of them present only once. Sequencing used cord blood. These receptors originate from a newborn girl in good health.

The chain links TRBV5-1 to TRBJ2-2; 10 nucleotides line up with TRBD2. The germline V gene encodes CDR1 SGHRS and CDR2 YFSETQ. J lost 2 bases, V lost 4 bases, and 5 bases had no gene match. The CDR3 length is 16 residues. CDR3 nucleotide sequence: TGCGCCAGCAGCCCGACTAGCGGGCACAACACCGGGGAGCTGTTTTTT. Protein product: CASSPTSGHNTGELFF.

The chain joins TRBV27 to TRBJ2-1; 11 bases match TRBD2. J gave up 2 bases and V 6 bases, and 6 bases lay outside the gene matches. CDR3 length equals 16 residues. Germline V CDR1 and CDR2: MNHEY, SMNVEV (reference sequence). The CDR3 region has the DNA TGTGCCAGCAGCCGCTCGGGACTAGCGGCCTACAATGAGCAGTTCTTC. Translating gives CASSRSGLAAYNEQFF.

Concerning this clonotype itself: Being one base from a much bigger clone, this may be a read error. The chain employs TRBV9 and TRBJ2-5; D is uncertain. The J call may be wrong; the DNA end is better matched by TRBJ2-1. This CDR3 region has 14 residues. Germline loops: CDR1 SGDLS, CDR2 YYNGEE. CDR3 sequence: CASSVSPSTETQFF. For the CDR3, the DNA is TGTGCCAGCAGCGTCTCCCCCAGCACGGAGACCCAGTTCTTC.

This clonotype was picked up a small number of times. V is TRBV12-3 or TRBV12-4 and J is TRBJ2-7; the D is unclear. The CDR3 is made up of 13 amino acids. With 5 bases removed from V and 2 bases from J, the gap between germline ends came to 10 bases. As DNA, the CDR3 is TGTGCCAGCAGTGCGGACCTTACCTACGAGCAGTACTTC. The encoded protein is CASSADLTYEQYF.

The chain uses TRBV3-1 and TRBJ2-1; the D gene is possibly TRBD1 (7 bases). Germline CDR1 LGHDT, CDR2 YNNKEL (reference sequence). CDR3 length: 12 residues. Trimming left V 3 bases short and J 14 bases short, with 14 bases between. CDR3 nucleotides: TGTGCCAGCAGCCAGGGACAGTGGAGGGAGTTCTTC. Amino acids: CASSQGQWREFF.

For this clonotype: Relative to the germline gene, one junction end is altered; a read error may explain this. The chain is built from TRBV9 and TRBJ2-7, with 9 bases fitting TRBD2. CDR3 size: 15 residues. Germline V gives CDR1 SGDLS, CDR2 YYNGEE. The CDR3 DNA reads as TGTGCCAGCAGCCCCTTAGCGGGGGCCTTTTACGGGCAGTACTTC. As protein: CASSPLAGAFYGQYF.

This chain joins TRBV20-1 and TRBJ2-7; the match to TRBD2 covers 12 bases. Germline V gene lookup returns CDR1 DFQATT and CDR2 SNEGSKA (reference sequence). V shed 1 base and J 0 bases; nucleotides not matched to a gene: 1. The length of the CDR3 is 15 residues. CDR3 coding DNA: TGCAGTGCTAGAGGACTAGCGGGAGACTCCTACGAGCAGTACTTC. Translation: CSARGLAGDSYEQYF.

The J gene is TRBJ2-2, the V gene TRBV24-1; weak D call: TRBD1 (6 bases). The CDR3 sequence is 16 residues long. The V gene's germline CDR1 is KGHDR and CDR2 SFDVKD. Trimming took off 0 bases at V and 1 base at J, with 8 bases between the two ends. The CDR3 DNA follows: TGTGCCACCAGTGATTTGAAGGACAGGAACACCGGGGAGCTGTTTTTT. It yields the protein CATSDLKDRNTGELFF.

The CDR3 is CASSPNLLAGRGDTQYF. CDR3 in DNA: TGCGCCAGCAGTCCCAACCTACTAGCGGGCCGAGGAGATACGCAGTATTTT. The chain links TRBV10-2 to TRBJ2-3; 9 positions match TRBD2. This CDR3 region has 17 residues. Germline V gene sequence: CDR1 WSHSY, CDR2 SAAADI. The V and J ends lost 5 bases and 5 bases, in that order; junction bases with no gene match: 14.

CDR3 in amino acids: CSAPLSGPGEKLFF. DNA of the CDR3: TGCAGTGCTCCTCTATCGGGGCCTGGAGAAAAACTGTTTTTT. The chain combines TRBV20-1 with TRBJ1-4, with a possible D match to TRBD1 (5 bases). Germline values: CDR1 DFQATT, CDR2 SNEGSKA (reference sequence). The CDR3 totals 14 residues. V was cut by 5 bases and J by 8 bases, with 18 bases left in between.

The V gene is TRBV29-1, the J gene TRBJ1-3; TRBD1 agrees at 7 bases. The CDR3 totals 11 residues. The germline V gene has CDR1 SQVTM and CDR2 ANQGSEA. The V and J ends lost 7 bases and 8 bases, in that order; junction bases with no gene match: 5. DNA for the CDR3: TGCAGCGCCCGACAGGGACACACCATATATTTT. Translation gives CSARQGHTIYF. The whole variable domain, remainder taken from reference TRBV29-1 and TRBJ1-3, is SAVISQKPSRDICQRGTSLTIQCQVDSQVTMMFWYRQQPGQSLTLIATANQGSEATYESGFVIDKFPISRPNLTFSTLTVSNMSPEDSSIYLCSARQGHTIYFGEGSWLTVV.

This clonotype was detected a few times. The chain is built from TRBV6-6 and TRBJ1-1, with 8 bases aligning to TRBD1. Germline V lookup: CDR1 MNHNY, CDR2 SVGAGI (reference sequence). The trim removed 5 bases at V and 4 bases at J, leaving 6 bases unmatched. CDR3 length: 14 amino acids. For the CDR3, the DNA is TGTGCCAGCAGTGACCGTACAGGGGGCACTGAAGCTTTCTTT. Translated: CASSDRTGGTEAFF.

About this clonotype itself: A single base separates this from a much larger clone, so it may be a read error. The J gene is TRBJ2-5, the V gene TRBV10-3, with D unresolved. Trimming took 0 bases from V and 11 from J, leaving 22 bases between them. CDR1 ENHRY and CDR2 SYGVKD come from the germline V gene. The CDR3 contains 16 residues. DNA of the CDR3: TGTGCCATCAGTGAGTCGAAGGGCCTCTCCTACAATGAGCAGTACTTC. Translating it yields CAISESKGLSYNEQYF.

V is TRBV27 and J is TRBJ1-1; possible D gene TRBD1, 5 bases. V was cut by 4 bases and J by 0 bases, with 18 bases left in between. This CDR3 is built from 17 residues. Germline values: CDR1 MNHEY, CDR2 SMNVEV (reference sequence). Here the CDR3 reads CASSSLGRGFMNTEAFF. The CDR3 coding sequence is TGTGCCAGCAGTTCCCTGGGGCGCGGTTTCATGAACACTGAAGCTTTCTTT.

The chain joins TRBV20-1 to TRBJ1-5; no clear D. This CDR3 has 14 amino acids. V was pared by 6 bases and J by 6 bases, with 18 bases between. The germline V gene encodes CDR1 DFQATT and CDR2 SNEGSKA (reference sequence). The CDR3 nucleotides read TGCAGTGCCGCTCCCTTTGGGGTCGGTCAGCCCCAGCATTTT. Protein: CSAAPFGVGQPQHF.

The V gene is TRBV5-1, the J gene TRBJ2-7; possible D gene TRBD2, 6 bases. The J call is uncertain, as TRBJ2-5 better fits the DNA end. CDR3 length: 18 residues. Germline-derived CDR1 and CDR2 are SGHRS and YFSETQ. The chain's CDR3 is CASSLVGGLRVSSKTQYF. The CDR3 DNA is TGCGCCAGCAGCTTGGTGGGAGGACTCCGGGTCTCTAGTAAGACCCAGTACTTC.

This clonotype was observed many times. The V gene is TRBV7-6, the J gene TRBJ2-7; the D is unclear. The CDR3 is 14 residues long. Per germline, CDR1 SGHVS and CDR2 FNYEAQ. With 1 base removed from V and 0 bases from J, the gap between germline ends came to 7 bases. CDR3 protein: CASSLDALSYEQYF. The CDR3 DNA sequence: TGTGCCAGCAGCTTAGACGCCCTCTCCTACGAGCAGTACTTC.

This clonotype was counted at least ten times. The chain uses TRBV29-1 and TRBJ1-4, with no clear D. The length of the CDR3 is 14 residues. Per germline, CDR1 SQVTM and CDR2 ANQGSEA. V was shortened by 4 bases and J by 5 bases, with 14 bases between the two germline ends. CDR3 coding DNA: TGCAGCGTTGGGGGATCGGGTTTGAATGAAAAACTGTTTTTT. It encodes CSVGGSGLNEKLFF. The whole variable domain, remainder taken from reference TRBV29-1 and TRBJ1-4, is SAVISQKPSRDICQRGTSLTIQCQVDSQVTMMFWYRQQPGQSLTLIATANQGSEATYESGFVIDKFPISRPNLTFSTLTVSNMSPEDSSIYLCSVGGSGLNEKLFFGSGTQLSVL.

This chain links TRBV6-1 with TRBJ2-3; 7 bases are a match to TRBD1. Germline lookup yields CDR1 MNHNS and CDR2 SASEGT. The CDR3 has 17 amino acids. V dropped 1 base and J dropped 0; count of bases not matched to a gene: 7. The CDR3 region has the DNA TGTGCCAGCAGTGAAGGTTCCGGACAGGCTAGCACAGATACGCAGTATTTT. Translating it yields CASSEGSGQASTDTQYF.